This is a list of T cell receptor beta chains from one sample in a study of cytomegalovirus exposure and HLA in healthy donors. Some clones are missing from TCRdb's copy, which holds only in-frame ones; the method was immunoSEQ multiplex PCR. The sample consists of roughly 200,000 clones, 10% to 15% of them appearing once. The source material was PBMCs. Every receptor here comes from a man between 50 and 59 years old in good health and CMV-seropositive. CDR3s include the opening cysteine and the closing phenylalanine or tryptophan. The D gene is left open where the match is weak. The size entry is marked missing in some rows and otherwise reads once, few, many or a size class.

TRBJ1-4	TRBV19	.	.	15	CASSPGGIPNEKMFF	TGTGCCAGTAGTCCAGGAGGGATCCCTAATGAAAAAATGTTTTTC
TRBJ1-5	TRBV5-6	.	.	15	CASSPRGLSNQPQHF	TGTGCCAGCAGCCCCCGGGGACTGTCCAATCAGCCCCAGCATTTT
TRBJ2-1	TRBV7-3	.	.	15	CASSLQDGGLGEQFF	TGTGCCAGCAGCTTACAGGACGGGGGGCTGGGTGAGCAGTTCTTC
TRBJ2-5	TRBV5-1	TRBD1	.	16	CASSISWTGTGETQYF	TGCGCCAGCAGCATCTCATGGACAGGGACGGGAGAGACCCAGTACTTC
TRBJ1-2	TRBV21-1	.	.	16	CASSTLGTATNYGYTF	TGTGCCAGCAGCACCCTGGGGACAGCAACTAACTATGGCTACACCTTC
TRBJ1-1	TRBV4-3	TRBD1	.	15	CASSQDLGTGVGAFF	TGCGCCAGCAGCCAAGACCTGGGGACAGGGGTTGGAGCTTTCTTT
TRBJ1-1	TRBV7-9	.	.	14	CASSLSMSNTEAFF	TGTGCCAGCAGCTTAAGTATGAGTAACACTGAAGCTTTCTTT
TRBJ2-7	TRBV7-3	TRBD1	.	14	CASSYTGGLYEQYF	TGTGCCAGCAGCTACACAGGGGGGTTGTACGAGCAGTACTTC
TRBJ1-5	TRBV19	TRBD1	few	15	CASAWTGESNQPQHF	TGTGCCTCTGCCTGGACAGGGGAGAGCAATCAGCCCCAGCATTTT
TRBJ1-4	TRBV28	.	.	14	CASSLSRGREKLFF	TGTGCCAGCAGTTTATCCAGGGGCCGGGAAAAACTGTTTTTT
TRBJ1-2	TRBV19	TRBD1	few	14	CASREGAPLYGYTF	TGTGCCAGTAGAGAGGGGGCGCCCCTCTATGGCTACACCTTC
TRBJ1-1	TRBV19	TRBD1	.	15	CASSFQGQPKTEAFF	TGTGCCAGTAGTTTCCAGGGACAGCCTAAAACTGAAGCTTTCTTT
TRBJ1-2	TRBV27	TRBD1	few	14	CASSLSFRQGGYTF	TGTGCCAGCAGTTTATCGTTCCGACAGGGGGGCTACACCTTC
TRBJ1-1	TRBV30	TRBD1	.	15	CAWSGQGLMNTEAFF	TGTGCCTGGAGTGGACAGGGCCTAATGAACACTGAAGCTTTCTTT
TRBJ1-2	TRBV27	.	few	13	CASSLRENYGYTF	TGTGCCAGCAGTTTAAGAGAGAACTATGGCTACACCTTC
TRBJ1-6	TRBV5-1	.	few	13	CASSLTDNSPLHF	TGCGCCAGCAGCTTGACAGATAATTCACCCCTCCACTTT